The rows below give T cell receptor beta chains drawn from one sample of a study of regulatory T cells in long-lasting Graves disease. TCRdb re-analysed the multiplex PCR reads in MiXCR, keeping a single row per CDR3 protein. The data show 310,000 or so distinct CDR3 sequences, roughly 21% seen once. This specimen consisted of peripheral blood mononuclear cells (PBMCs), obtained when the disease was refractory, from a patient treated with antithyroid drugs. Every receptor here comes from a female donor with Graves disease. The CDR3 runs from the conserved cysteine through the conserved F or W. Each record gives: clone size, D gene, V gene, J gene, CDR3 protein, CDR3 DNA. D genes are given only for firm matches. The size of a clone is reported for some rows only, either as once, few or many, or as a class for expanded clones.

NA,NA,TRBV12-3/TRBV12-4,TRBJ2-4,CASSQGGRGHIQYF,TGTGCCAGCAGCCAGGGGGGCAGGGGTCACATTCAGTACTTC
many,NA,TRBV12-3/TRBV12-4,TRBJ2-5,CASGLQGGETQYF,TGTGCCAGCGGACTACAGGGTGGCGAGACCCAGTACTTC
few,NA,TRBV10-3,TRBJ2-5,CAISESTAQETQYF,TGTGCCATCAGTGAATCTACAGCCCAAGAGACCCAGTACTTC
few,NA,TRBV7-2,TRBJ1-6,CASSLGGKGGSSGSPLHF,TGTGCCAGCAGCTTAGGAGGGAAGGGGGGCTCTAGTGGGTCACCCCTCCACTTT
many,TRBD1,TRBV7-2,TRBJ2-7,CASSSSTGGLYEQYF,TGTGCCAGCAGCTCCTCGACAGGGGGCCTCTACGAGCAGTACTTC
few,NA,TRBV29-1,TRBJ2-7,CSGSQGVGYEQYF,TGCAGCGGCAGCCAGGGAGTCGGTTACGAGCAGTACTTC
many,TRBD2,TRBV20-1,TRBJ2-5,CSATLLAGVPETQYF,TGCAGTGCTACACTACTAGCGGGAGTTCCGGAGACCCAGTACTTC
NA,TRBD2,TRBV27,TRBJ2-1,CASSLSGTTYNEQFF,TGTGCCAGCAGTTTATCAGGGACTACCTACAATGAGCAGTTCTTC
many,NA,TRBV11-2,TRBJ2-5,CASSLEMSGHPQETQYF,TGTGCCAGCAGCTTAGAGATGTCGGGACATCCCCAAGAGACCCAGTACTTC
NA,TRBD1,TRBV28,TRBJ2-7,CASNPPDRDSSYGQHF,TGTGCCAGCAACCCGCCGGACAGGGACAGCTCCTACGGGCAGCACTTC
few,NA,TRBV6-2/TRBV6-3,TRBJ1-4,CASSLLLRTNEKLFF,TGTGCCAGCAGTCTTCTCCTACGAACGAATGAAAAACTGTTTTTT
many,NA,TRBV24-1,TRBJ2-5,CATSDLRSRKETQYF,TGTGCCACCAGTGATTTAAGGTCTAGAAAAGAGACCCAGTACTTC
NA,NA,TRBV29-1,TRBJ2-7,CSVELKAYEQYF,TGCAGCGTTGAACTGAAAGCCTACGAGCAGTACTTC
many,TRBD2,TRBV30,TRBJ2-7,CAWGTSEYEQYF,TGTGCCTGGGGGACTAGCGAATACGAGCAGTACTTC
many,TRBD2,TRBV4-1,TRBJ2-5,CASSQGLSPQETQYF,TGCGCCAGCAGCCAGGGACTATCTCCCCAAGAGACCCAGTACTTC
many,TRBD2,TRBV2,TRBJ2-7,CASSDQRLAGASYEQYF,TGTGCCAGCAGTGATCAACGACTAGCGGGAGCTTCCTACGAGCAGTACTTC
NA,NA,TRBV27,TRBJ1-1,CASSLMGPGLDTEAFF,TGTGCCAGCAGTTTAATGGGGCCGGGGCTGGACACTGAAGCTTTCTTT
NA,NA,TRBV20-1,TRBJ2-7,CSASSVASPSYEQYF,TGCAGTGCTAGTTCCGTCGCGAGTCCTTCCTACGAGCAGTACTTC
NA,NA,TRBV20-1,TRBJ1-6,CSARYGGGNSPLHF,TGCAGTGCTAGATACGGGGGCGGAAATTCACCCCTCCACTTT
many,NA,TRBV30,TRBJ2-5,CAWRMGAGETQYF,TGTGCCTGGAGAATGGGGGCAGGAGAGACCCAGTACTTC